This TCR beta chain was documented in a study of T-cell memory formation after mild COVID-19. TCRdb ran MiXCR on the 5' RACE reads and lists one entry per CDR3 protein. The sample carries about 560,000 distinct CDR3 sequences, 17% recorded once. Worth noting for this clonotype: Its antigen is undetermined.

General study results and limits: The study detected some responding clones in pre-infection memory, suggesting cross-reactive memory joined. Shrinking CD4+ clones resided mostly in CM and EM, and CD8+ ones in EMRA. Clones that got smaller from day 15 to 85 had even CD4/CD8, while clones growing later tipped toward CD4+.

The CDR3 runs 14 residues. The V gene end was trimmed by 6 bases and the J gene end by 6 bases; junction bases not matched to a gene: 7. Per germline, CDR1 DFQATT and CDR2 SNEGSKA (reference sequence). Material for sequencing was PBMCs or a T cell subset sorted from them (not recorded which). This chain joins TRBV20-1 and TRBJ2-1; 11 bases are a match to TRBD2. The TCR was taken from an adult woman who had mild COVID-19 (a few samples of this study predate the infection). Cell type and time point are not known. The CDR3 sequence is CSARRLAGGNEQFF. CDR3 DNA: TGCAGTGCACGGCGGCTAGCGGGAGGCAATGAGCAGTTCTTC.